A selection of T cell receptor beta chains follows, all from one sample in a study of CD8+ T cells in alopecia areata. The table came from immunoSEQ multiplex PCR; TCRdb's copy has only in-frame clones and leaves some out. The repertoire holds 80,000 to 100,000 clones, with under 45% as singletons. Sequencing input: CD4+ T cells sorted from blood. The source of these receptors is a human donor with alopecia areata. The CDR3 runs from the conserved cysteine through the conserved F or W.

cdr3_length	v_call	cdr3_aa
13	TRBV27	CASSLPLRGELFF
13	TRBV30	CAWTDGRYNEQFF
12	TRBV29-1	CSVRDRESEAFF
12	TRBV29-1	CSVVDSDYEQYF
12	TRBV30	CAWSNDQETQYF
13	TRBV7-9	CASSYPGGETQYF
15	TRBV29-1	CSVNQREKGYNEQFF
14	TRBV5-1	CASKDRVNTDTQYF
13	TRBV30	CAWSVQGLDEQFF
16	TRBV27	CASSLRFGLAKNIQYF
16	TRBV13	CASSLSDRRATDTQYF
16	TRBV9	CASSVEGRRSTDTQYF
14	TRBV6-6	CASNRDRVIDTQYF
12	TRBV30	CAWSWNTGELFF
14	TRBV6-5	CASSYYPGDYGYTF
14	TRBV28	CASSLGQGGYGYTF
12	TRBV7-9	CASSVDVDTQYF
13	TRBV29-1	CSVEIGRGETQYF
13	TRBV30	CASRPALGDGYTF
13	TRBV29-1	CSVVTGSGNTIYF
13	TRBV30	CAWSVGAGAEAFF
15	TRBV7-9	CASNQLLLGGDTQYF
14	TRBV30	CAWSVIPLSYEQYF
11	TRBV30	CAWRGAYEQYF
14	TRBV11-2	CASSLDLGQYGYTF
13	TRBV7-2	CASSSPGGNEQFF
15	TRBV2	CASSEAGGNNQPQHF
12	TRBV18	CASSSGSTEAFF
14	TRBV9	CASSVALRNGELFF
16	TRBV5-1	CASSSTSGGSTDTQYF
12	TRBV29-1	CSGGTPQETQYF
13	TRBV30	CAWSGTSFGKLFF
13	TRBV28	CATLDLGTDTQYF
13	TRBV19	CASSPASNQPQHF
15	TRBV7-2	CASRRDRRLRNGYTF
13	TRBV7-2	CASSKVRLETQYF
15	TRBV4-1	CASSQGKGESYEQYF
12	TRBV5-1	CASSSNNYGYTF
15	TRBV15	CATSMLTSGTDTQYF
15	TRBV7-9	CASSPSSVPSNEQFF
14	TRBV30	CAWSGLGGGGEQYF
14	TRBV5-1	CASSTGQGRETQYF
14	TRBV29-1	CSVGDTGARGTIYF
11	TRBV12-5	CASQGRYEQYF
12	TRBV30	CAWSGQGNEQFF
15	TRBV28	CASSFLAGGYNEQFF
16	TRBV9	CASSGGPPGVYNEQFF
13	TRBV29-1	CSVGGTITDTQYF
15	TRBV28	CASSLSGVSYHEQYF
14	TRBV29-1	CSAAKSSSYNEQFF
16	TRBV5-1	CASSLMDRVDDTEAFF
16	TRBV6-6	CASSYDRSSYNSPLHF
13	TRBV5-1	CASSLSQQETQYF
11	TRBV30	CAWLAADTQYF